Given below is one TCR beta chain in context. Antigen: not known. The junction departs from germline at one end; a sequencing error may be responsible. The CDR3 is 16 residues long. Germline V lookup: CDR1 SGHNT, CDR2 YENEEA. The source of the sample is a study of tumor-infiltrating lymphocytes in primary liver carcinoma. For the study at large: Maximum tumor diameters ranged from roughly 4.2 to 10 cm, stage T1-T3 N0M0.

The tissue used was unsorted bulk material of roughly 17-34 mg. RNA and DNA were co-extracted from it with the AllPrep DNA/RNA mini kit. Every one of the tumor samples had a viable tumor cell content above 85%. General observations from the study: Relative to blood, tumors carried a significantly larger fraction of the repertoire in their top 250 clones (p = 0.039). Detection in all five tumor regions applied to only about 7.5-24% of top clones.

Production of TCR beta cDNA used approximately 480 ng total RNA together with a constant-region primer. Employing slightly modified ARM-PCR, three nested multiplex PCR rounds were run, and these gave rise to the TCR beta libraries. Forward primers for TRBV1-TRBV30 and a C-beta reverse primer served the first two PCR rounds, at about 10 cycles each. One entry per CDR3 protein results from TCRdb running MiXCR on the multiplex PCR reads. Here the sample spans about 120,000 distinct CDR3 sequences, 60% to 70% being singletons. The rearrangement links TRBV11-3 to TRBJ2-5, with TRBD2 matching 8 bases. The sample was liver tumor tissue from sampling region 1. Subset described: tumor region T1, superior pole. This clonotype was sampled from a woman aged 55-75 years with primary liver carcinoma and hepatitis B virus infection. In nucleotides, the CDR3 is TGCGCCAGCAGCTCCTCGGGGGGGGACCTAGGAGAGACCCAGTACTTC. It yields the protein CASSSSGGDLGETQYF. Full variable domain (rest looked up from reference TRBV11-3 and TRBJ2-5): EAGVVQSPRYKIIEKKQPVAFWCNPISGHNTLYWYLQNLGQGPELLIRYENEEAVDDSQLPKDRFSAERLKGVDSTLKIQPAELGDSAVYLCASSSSGGDLGETQYFGPGTRLLVL.